Shown below are 31 T cell receptor beta chains from a single sample sequenced in a study of cytomegalovirus exposure and HLA in healthy donors. Primers included in the PCR were 60 Vbeta and 13 Jbeta primers. Clones were read by immunoSEQ multiplex PCR, and TCRdb kept only the in-frame ones, dropping some. The data contain roughly 140,000 clones, over 75% of them seen just once; the ten biggest clones take up 1.2%. Sample: PBMCs. The receptors were gathered from a female donor in good health and CMV-seronegative.

The chain couples TRBV2 to TRBJ2-5, with 11 bases matching TRBD1. J was trimmed by 4 bases and V by 7 bases; bases with no gene match: 8. Germline loops: CDR1 SNHLY, CDR2 FYNNEI. CDR3 length: 15 amino acids. The CDR3 nucleotides read TGTGCCAGCACTCAGGACAGGGGGCGTCGAGAGACCCAGTACTTC. It is translated as CASTQDRGRRETQYF.

The genes are TRBV5-1 and TRBJ2-7, with a tentative D call TRBD1 (6 bases). CDR3 length: 14 amino acids. Trimming took 0 bases from V and 2 from J, leaving 9 bases between them. Germline CDR1 reads SGHRS; CDR2 reads YFSETQ. Here the CDR3 DNA reads TGCGCCAGCAGCTTGGTACAGGGTACCTACGAGCAGTACTTC. Translation gives CASSLVQGTYEQYF.

The chain carries TRBV6-6 and TRBJ1-5; a weak D match, TRBD1 (6 bases). The CDR3 spans 14 residues. V shed 8 bases and J shed 7 bases, with 18 bases lying between them. Germline CDR1 and CDR2: MNHNY and SVGAGI (reference sequence). The CDR3 coding sequence is TGTGCCAGCCTTCATCCCGAGGGGGTCCAGCCCCAGCATTTT. Translated: CASLHPEGVQPQHF.

The V gene is TRBV6-5, the J gene TRBJ1-2, with 7 positions matching TRBD1. CDR3 size: 14 residues. The V and J ends lost 0 bases and 4 bases, in that order; junction bases with no gene match: 2. Germline V gene data show CDR1 as MNHEY and CDR2 as SVGAGI. The CDR3 DNA sequence: TGTGCCAGCAGTTACTCTGCAGGGGGCTATGGCTACACCTTC. As protein: CASSYSAGGYGYTF.

This rearrangement joins TRBV13 to TRBJ1-5, with 11 bases that match TRBD1. The CDR3 runs to 18 residues. Germline V gene sequence: CDR1 PRHDT, CDR2 FYEKMQ (reference sequence). Trimming took 4 bases from V and 0 from J; bases not matched to a gene: 8. CDR3 sequence reads: CASSSSGQGAYSNQPQHF. DNA of the CDR3: TGTGCCAGCAGCTCCTCCGGACAGGGGGCCTATAGCAATCAGCCCCAGCATTTT.

V gene TRBV28 combines with J gene TRBJ2-4; 11 positions agree with TRBD2. The CDR3 has 17 residues. Per the germline V gene, CDR1 is MDHEN and CDR2 is SYDVKM. Losses at the gene ends were 2 bases for V and 7 bases for J; bases not matched to a gene: 10. The CDR3 nucleotides are TGTGCCAGCAGTTTAGGGGGTAGCGGGAGGGCCGCGAACATTCAGTACTTC. Protein: CASSLGGSGRAANIQYF.

The chain links TRBV10-2 to TRBJ2-1; D gene unclear. V was shortened by 2 bases and J by 4 bases, with 6 bases between the two germline ends. The CDR3 extends over 13 amino acids. CDR1 is WSHSY and CDR2 is SAAADI in the germline V gene. The CDR3 sequence: CASSEGRYNEQFF. The CDR3, as DNA: TGCGCCAGCAGTGAGGGCAGGTACAATGAGCAGTTCTTC.

The rearrangement links TRBV5-1 to TRBJ2-7; weak D call: TRBD1 (6 bases). The CDR3 has 14 residues. Trimming took 4 bases from V and 0 from J, leaving 11 bases between them. Germline V gene sequence: CDR1 SGHRS, CDR2 YFSETQ. CDR3 nucleotide sequence: TGCGCCAGCAGCCCGGGGACAAACTCCTACGAGCAGTACTTC. This codes for CASSPGTNSYEQYF. The full variable domain, completed using reference TRBV5-1 and TRBJ2-7, is KAGVTQTPRYLIKTRGQQVTLSCSPISGHRSVSWYQQTPGQGLQFLFEYFSETQRNKGNFPGRFSGRQFSNSRSEMNVSTLELGDSALYLCASSPGTNSYEQYFGPGTRLTVT.

The chain recombines TRBV5-5 with TRBJ1-2, with 7 bases fitting TRBD1. Germline V gene sequence: CDR1 SGHKS, CDR2 YYEKEE (reference sequence). After removal of 0 bases from V and 5 bases from J, the junction contained 7 bases not matched to a gene. CDR3 size: 15 residues. The CDR3, as DNA: TGTGCCAGCAGCTTGGTGGACAGGACCTCTTATGGCTACACCTTC. This gives the protein CASSLVDRTSYGYTF.

The V and J genes are TRBV27 and TRBJ2-1; perhaps TRBD1 as D (5 bases). Trimming took 6 bases from V and 4 from J, leaving 10 bases between them. The germline V gene has CDR1 MNHEY and CDR2 SMNVEV (reference sequence). This CDR3 contains 13 residues. The CDR3 reads CASSWGSYNEQFF. For the CDR3, the DNA is TGTGCCAGCAGCTGGGGCTCGTACAATGAGCAGTTCTTC.

This clone is a singleton in its sample. The junction shows a germline mismatch at one end, possibly a read error. Other DNA sequences from this sample encode an identical CDR3 as well. The chain combines TRBV6-5 with TRBJ2-5; TRBD1 might be the D (6 bases). The CDR3 sequence is 15 residues long. Germline V gene sequence: CDR1 MNHEY, CDR2 SVGAGI. CDR3: CASSSTTGIQETQYF. The CDR3 nucleotides are TGTGCCAGCAGTTCGACCACAGGGATCCAGGAGACTCAGTACTTC.

The chain couples TRBV27 to TRBJ2-1, with 9 bases identical to TRBD1. Losses at the gene ends were 8 bases for V and 7 bases for J; bases not matched to a gene: 6. The CDR3 length is 13 residues. Germline lookup yields CDR1 MNHEY and CDR2 SMNVEV (reference sequence). CDR3 amino acids: CASAGQGRNEQFF. The CDR3 DNA reads as TGTGCCAGCGCGGGACAGGGAAGGAATGAGCAGTTCTTC.

The V and J genes are TRBV5-6 and TRBJ1-1; D unresolved. The CDR3 sequence is 15 residues long. From germline, CDR1 is SGHDT and CDR2 YYEEEE. The V end lost 4 bases, the J end lost 0 bases, and 13 bases lay between the germline ends. DNA of the CDR3: TGTGCCAGCAGCGAAAACGGTAAGATGAACACTGAAGCTTTCTTT. This gives the protein CASSENGKMNTEAFF.

The rearrangement uses TRBV9 and TRBJ1-1; weak D call: TRBD1 (6 bases). This CDR3 contains 16 residues. Germline V CDR1 and CDR2: SGDLS, YYNGEE. V lost 0 bases and J lost 1, with 13 bases in between. The CDR3 DNA reads TGTGCCAGCAGCGTAGAGGGGGGGACACCGAACACTGAAGCTTTCTTT. Translated: CASSVEGGTPNTEAFF.

The chain joins TRBV19 to TRBJ1-2, with 7 bases matching TRBD1. The CDR3 is made up of 14 amino acids. Germline V gene data show CDR1 as LNHDA and CDR2 as SQIVND (reference sequence). J lost 2 bases, V lost 3 bases, and 3 bases had no gene match. The CDR3 protein is CASSIPGQNYGYTF. The DNA for the CDR3 is TGTGCCAGTAGTATTCCGGGACAGAACTATGGCTACACCTTC.

The chain carries TRBV5-6 and TRBJ2-1; D gene uncertain. V was shortened by 2 bases and J by 7 bases, with 4 bases between the two germline ends. The germline V gene has CDR1 SGHDT and CDR2 YYEEEE. There are 11 residues in the CDR3. CDR3 sequence (DNA): TGTGCCAGCAGCTTAGCAAATGAGCAGTTCTTC. It encodes CASSLANEQFF.

This clone was observed a few times. This chain joins TRBV9 and TRBJ2-5; the match to TRBD2 covers 9 bases. Germline CDR1 SGDLS, CDR2 YYNGEE. With V trimmed by 1 base and J by 5 bases, 6 bases remained unmatched. CDR3 length: 15 residues. Here the CDR3 reads CASSVIASGKETQYF. The DNA of the CDR3 is TGTGCCAGCAGCGTAATTGCTAGCGGGAAGGAGACCCAGTACTTC.

The V call is TRBV28, the J call TRBJ1-1, with D hard to call. Germline CDR1 and CDR2: MDHEN and SYDVKM. This CDR3 has 14 residues. Between the trimmed V and J ends, which lost 2 bases and 1 base, there was a span of 8 bases. The CDR3, as DNA: TGTGCCAGCAGTTTAGTACAAAAGAACACTGAAGCTTTCTTT. Its translation: CASSLVQKNTEAFF.

The rearrangement uses TRBV6-5 and TRBJ2-7, with 8 bases fitting TRBD1. J was trimmed by 0 bases and V by 7 bases; bases with no gene match: 8. The CDR3 contains 15 residues. Germline V gene lookup returns CDR1 MNHEY and CDR2 SVGAGI. The CDR3 sequence is CASNSGTGLSYEQYF. The CDR3 coding sequence is TGTGCCAGCAACTCCGGGACAGGCCTCTCCTACGAGCAGTACTTC.

This clone has only a few counts. The gene calls are TRBV5-6 and TRBJ1-1; a possible D gene is TRBD1 (5 bases). CDR1 SGHDT and CDR2 YYEEEE come from the germline V gene. This CDR3 is built from 16 residues. Trimming cost V 3 bases and J 4 bases, with 19 bases left between them. This CDR3 reads CASSYGTVEGITEAFF. CDR3 bases: TGTGCCAGCAGCTACGGGACGGTGGAGGGGATCACTGAAGCTTTCTTT.

The V call is TRBV2, the J call TRBJ2-7; 8 bases are shared with TRBD1. J lost 4 bases, V lost 2 bases, and 4 bases had no gene match. The CDR3 covers 14 residues. Germline V gene lookup returns CDR1 SNHLY and CDR2 FYNNEI. CDR3 nucleotides: TGTGCCAGCAGTGAACAGGGGGCCCTTTACGAGCAGTACTTC. The encoded protein is CASSEQGALYEQYF.

The V gene is TRBV5-1, the J gene TRBJ2-3, with TRBD1 identical over 8 bases. Trimming cost V 0 bases and J 3 bases; bases outside gene matches: 6. Germline V lookup: CDR1 SGHRS, CDR2 YFSETQ. The CDR3 has 16 residues. The CDR3 DNA reads as TGCGCCAGCAGCTTGGCCGACAGGGGAGGAACAGATACGCAGTATTTT. This translates into CASSLADRGGTDTQYF.

This chain uses TRBV27 with TRBJ2-7; TRBD2 matches 16 bases. The germline V gene encodes CDR1 MNHEY and CDR2 SMNVEV (reference sequence). After removal of 3 bases from V and 7 bases from J, the junction contained 12 bases not matched to a gene. This CDR3 spans 18 amino acids. The CDR3 sequence is CASSLSGTSGRAGREQYF. CDR3 coding DNA: TGTGCCAGCAGTTTGTCCGGGACTAGCGGGAGGGCGGGTAGGGAGCAGTACTTC.

In its sample, this clone was seen a few times. This rearrangement joins TRBV19 to TRBJ2-1, with D possibly being TRBD2 (5 bases). This CDR3 spans 17 amino acids. The V end was cut by 3 bases, the J end by 0 bases, with 15 bases between. CDR1 LNHDA and CDR2 SQIVND come from the germline V gene (reference sequence). In DNA form, the CDR3 reads TGTGCCAGTAGTATTGAGGCTAGCCGTAGCTCCTACAATGAGCAGTTCTTC. Its translation: CASSIEASRSSYNEQFF.

This rearrangement joins TRBV6-6 to TRBJ1-1; D remains unclear. CDR3 length equals 12 residues. V dropped 3 bases and J dropped 7 bases, with 9 bases sitting between them. Per germline, CDR1 MNHNY and CDR2 SVGAGI (reference sequence). This CDR3 is CASSYTGSEAFF. CDR3 DNA: TGTGCCAGCAGTTATACTGGGAGTGAAGCTTTCTTT.

The CDR3 loop reads CASSPNTGELFF. In DNA form, the CDR3 reads TGCGCCAGCAGCCCTAACACCGGGGAGCTGTTTTTT. The chain couples TRBV5-1 to TRBJ2-2; D is uncertain. V was cut by 4 bases and J by 2 bases, with 3 bases left in between. Germline V gene data show CDR1 as SGHRS and CDR2 as YFSETQ. The CDR3 covers 12 residues.

This rearrangement joins TRBV14 to TRBJ2-7; D might be TRBD1 (6 bases). This CDR3 contains 15 residues. The ends were cut back, 2 bases at V and 0 bases at J, with 11 bases in the middle. Germline assignment: CDR1 SGHDN and CDR2 FVKESK. The CDR3 region has the DNA TGTGCCAGCAGCCAAACAGGGTCCCCCTCCTACGAGCAGTACTTC. Translated: CASSQTGSPSYEQYF.

The CDR3 nucleotides read TGTGCCAGTAGTATAACAGCTGTGAGCACAGATACGCAGTATTTT. Residues: CASSITAVSTDTQYF. The chain combines TRBV19 with TRBJ2-3, with D unresolved. Trimming removed 2 bases from V and 0 bases from J, with 9 bases in between. CDR3 length: 15 residues. Germline-derived CDR1 and CDR2 are LNHDA and SQIVND (reference sequence).

V is TRBV7-9 and J is TRBJ1-1; no reliable D call. Germline CDR1 reads SEHNR; CDR2 reads FQNEAQ (reference sequence). The CDR3 covers 13 residues. Trimming stripped 1 base from V and 2 bases from J, with 5 bases between. CDR3 DNA sequence: TGTGCCAGCAGCTTAGACAGAAACACTGAAGCTTTCTTT. Encoded protein: CASSLDRNTEAFF.

This chain links TRBV2 with TRBJ2-2; 8 bases are a match to TRBD2. Looked up from germline, CDR1 is SNHLY and CDR2 is FYNNEI. CDR3 size: 17 residues. The junction had 13 bases not matched to a gene; V was cut back by 6 bases and J by 4 bases. The CDR3: CASRTIGLASSTGELFF. The CDR3 DNA reads as TGTGCCAGCAGAACGATTGGACTAGCTAGCTCCACCGGGGAGCTGTTTTTT.

This clone was seen once. The chain uses TRBV7-9 and TRBJ1-4; possible D gene TRBD1, 5 bases. The CDR3 consists of 13 residues. V shed 1 base and J shed 7 bases, with 7 bases lying between them. Germline CDR1 and CDR2: SEHNR and FQNEAQ (reference sequence). CDR3 sequence: CASSLDGGEKLFF. The DNA of the CDR3 is TGTGCCAGCAGCTTAGACGGGGGTGAAAAACTGTTTTTT.